This T cell receptor (beta chain) came from a study of blood T cells in healthy people across ages. Using a J-beta primer mix together with a sample-barcoded 5' primer, a second PCR was run for roughly 6 to 12 cycles. Each cDNA molecule was tagged by a template-switch adaptor with 12 random nucleotides. A single record per CDR3 protein comes from TCRdb applying MiXCR to the 5' RACE reads. The sample carries about 1 million distinct CDR3 sequences, under 45% recorded once. Whole-study results and caveats: A greater number of naive CD4+ cells and higher diversity distinguished long-lived donors from aged donors. Possibly, changes in expanded clonotypes were confounded because donor CMV status was unknown.

At least 6 micrograms of total RNA were extracted per sample. Germline values: CDR1 SGHVS, CDR2 FNYEAQ. V trimming: 4 bases; J trimming: 4 bases; junction bases outside the gene matches: 7. This CDR3 has 15 amino acids. Remarks on this clonotype: Its antigen is not identified.

The V call is TRBV7-6, the J call TRBJ1-2; 9 bases fit TRBD1. Sequencing used blood. The sequence was obtained from a woman between 55 and 75 years old in good health. CDR3 nucleotide sequence: TGTGCCAGCAGCTCCACGACAGGGGGTCGCTATGGCTACACCTTC. It is translated as CASSSTTGGRYGYTF.